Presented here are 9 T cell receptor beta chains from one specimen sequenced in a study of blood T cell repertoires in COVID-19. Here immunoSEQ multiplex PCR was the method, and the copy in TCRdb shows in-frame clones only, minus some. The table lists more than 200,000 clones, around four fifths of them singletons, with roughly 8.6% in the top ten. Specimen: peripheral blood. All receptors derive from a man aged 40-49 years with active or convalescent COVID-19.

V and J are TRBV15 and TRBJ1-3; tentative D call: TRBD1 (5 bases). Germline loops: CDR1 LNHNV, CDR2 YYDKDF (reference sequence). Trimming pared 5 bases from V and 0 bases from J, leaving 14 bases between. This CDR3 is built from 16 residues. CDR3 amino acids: CATSHGGGSSGNTIYF. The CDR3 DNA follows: TGTGCCACCAGCCATGGGGGGGGAAGCTCTGGAAACACCATATATTTT.

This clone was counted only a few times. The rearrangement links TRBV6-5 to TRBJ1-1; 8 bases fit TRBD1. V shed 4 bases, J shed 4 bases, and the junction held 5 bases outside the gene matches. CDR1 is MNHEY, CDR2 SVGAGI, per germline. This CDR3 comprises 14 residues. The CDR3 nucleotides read TGTGCCAGCAGTTCCGCCACAGGGGGCACTGAAGCTTTCTTT. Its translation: CASSSATGGTEAFF.

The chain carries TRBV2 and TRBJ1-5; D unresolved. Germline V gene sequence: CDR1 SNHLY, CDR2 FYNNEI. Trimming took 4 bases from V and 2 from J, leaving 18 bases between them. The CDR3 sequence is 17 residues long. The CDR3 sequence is CASSVNSRVGGNQPQHF. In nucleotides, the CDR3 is TGTGCCAGCAGTGTTAACTCTCGAGTCGGGGGCAATCAGCCCCAGCATTTT.

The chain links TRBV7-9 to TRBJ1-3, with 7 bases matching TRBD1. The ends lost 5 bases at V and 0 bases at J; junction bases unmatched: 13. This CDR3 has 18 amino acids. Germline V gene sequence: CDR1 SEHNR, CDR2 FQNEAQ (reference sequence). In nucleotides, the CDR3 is TGTGCCAGCAGCCCCACCCCCAATACAGGGGTCTCTGGAAACACCATATATTTT. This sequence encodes CASSPTPNTGVSGNTIYF.

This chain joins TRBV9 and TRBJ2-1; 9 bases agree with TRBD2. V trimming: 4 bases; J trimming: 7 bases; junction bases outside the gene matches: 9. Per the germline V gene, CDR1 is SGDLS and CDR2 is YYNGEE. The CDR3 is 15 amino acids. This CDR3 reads CASSQGLASRNEQFF. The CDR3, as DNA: TGTGCCAGCAGCCAAGGACTAGCGAGCCGGAATGAGCAGTTCTTC.

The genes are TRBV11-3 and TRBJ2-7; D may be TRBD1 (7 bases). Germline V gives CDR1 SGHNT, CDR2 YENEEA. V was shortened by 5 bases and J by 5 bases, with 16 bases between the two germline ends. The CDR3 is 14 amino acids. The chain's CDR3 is CASSDDREVNEQYF. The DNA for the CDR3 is TGTGCCAGCAGCGACGACAGGGAGGTTAACGAGCAGTACTTC.

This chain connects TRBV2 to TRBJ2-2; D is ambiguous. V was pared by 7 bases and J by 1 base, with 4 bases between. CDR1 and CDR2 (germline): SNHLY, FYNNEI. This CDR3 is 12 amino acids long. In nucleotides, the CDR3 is TGTGCCAGCACCCTGAACACCGGGGAGCTGTTTTTT. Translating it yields CASTLNTGELFF. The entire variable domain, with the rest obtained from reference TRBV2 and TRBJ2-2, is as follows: EPEVTQTPSHQVTQMGQEVILRCVPISNHLYFYWYRQILGQKVEFLVSFYNNEISEKSEIFDDQFSVERPDGSNFTLKIRSTKLEDSAMYFCASTLNTGELFFGEGSRLTVL.

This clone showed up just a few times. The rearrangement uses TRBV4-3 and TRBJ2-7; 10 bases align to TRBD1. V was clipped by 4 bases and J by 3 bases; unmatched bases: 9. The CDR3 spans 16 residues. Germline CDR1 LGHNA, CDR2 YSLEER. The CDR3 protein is CASSPSGTGEHYEQYF. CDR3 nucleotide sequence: TGCGCCAGCAGCCCGTCAGGGACAGGGGAGCACTACGAGCAGTACTTC.

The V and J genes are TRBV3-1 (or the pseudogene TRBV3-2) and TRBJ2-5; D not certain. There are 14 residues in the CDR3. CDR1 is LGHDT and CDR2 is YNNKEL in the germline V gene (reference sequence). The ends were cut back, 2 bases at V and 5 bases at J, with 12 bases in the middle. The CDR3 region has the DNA TGTGCCAGCAGCCAACTAAGCGTTGCGGAGACCCAGTACTTC. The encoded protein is CASSQLSVAETQYF.